A selection of T cell receptor beta chains follows, all from one sample in a study of T-cell memory formation after mild COVID-19. From the 5' RACE reads, TCRdb called clonotypes with MiXCR, one entry per CDR3 protein. The sample lists some 300,000 distinct CDR3 sequences, 20% to 25% occurring once. Sequences were obtained from PBMCs or a T cell subset sorted from them (not recorded which). The receptors here all came from a man younger than 35 who had mild COVID-19 (a few samples of this study predate the infection). Cell type and time point are not known. The CDR3 runs from the conserved cysteine through the conserved F or W. The D gene is left open where the match is weak. Not all rows give a size; the values are once, few, many and, for expanded clones, a class.

V gene: TRBV12-3/TRBV12-4
D gene: -
clone size: -
J gene: TRBJ1-1
CDR3 DNA: TGTGCCAGCAGTTTAACTCTCGCAGCACACACTGAAGCTTTCTTT
CDR3 protein: CASSLTLAAHTEAFF

V gene: TRBV7-9
D gene: -
clone size: -
J gene: TRBJ2-7
CDR3 DNA: TGTGCCAGCAGCTTAGCGGGCCCCGAGCAGTACTTC
CDR3 protein: CASSLAGPEQYF

V gene: TRBV7-9
D gene: -
clone size: few
J gene: TRBJ1-6
CDR3 DNA: TGTGCCACCAGAGAAGGGGGTTCACCCCTCCACTTT
CDR3 protein: CATREGGSPLHF

V gene: TRBV7-9
D gene: -
clone size: -
J gene: TRBJ1-6
CDR3 DNA: TGTGCCAGCAGCTCAAGCCAGGGAGCTGGGTATAATTCACCCCTCCACTTT
CDR3 protein: CASSSSQGAGYNSPLHF

V gene: TRBV6-1
D gene: TRBD2
clone size: -
J gene: TRBJ2-1
CDR3 DNA: TGTGCCAGCAGTGAAGCCCACGGGGGGGAGCAGTTCTTC
CDR3 protein: CASSEAHGGEQFF

V gene: TRBV12-5
D gene: -
clone size: -
J gene: TRBJ2-1
CDR3 DNA: TGTGCTAGTGGTTTGCAACTCAGGCTTTACAATGAGCAGTTCTTC
CDR3 protein: CASGLQLRLYNEQFF

V gene: TRBV2
D gene: -
clone size: -
J gene: TRBJ1-6
CDR3 DNA: TGTGCCAGCCCGCGCTCCTATAATTCACCCCTCCACTTT
CDR3 protein: CASPRSYNSPLHF

V gene: TRBV2
D gene: -
clone size: -
J gene: TRBJ2-5
CDR3 DNA: TGTGCCAGCTCCCGGGCCAGGGAAGAGACCCAGTACTTC
CDR3 protein: CASSRAREETQYF

V gene: TRBV6-5
D gene: -
clone size: few
J gene: TRBJ1-1
CDR3 DNA: TGTGCCAGCAGTTACTACAGCTACACTGAAGCTTTCTTT
CDR3 protein: CASSYYSYTEAFF

V gene: TRBV12-3/TRBV12-4
D gene: -
clone size: few
J gene: TRBJ2-3
CDR3 DNA: TGTGCCAGCAGTTTCAAAGATACGCAGTATTTT
CDR3 protein: CASSFKDTQYF

V gene: TRBV5-1
D gene: TRBD1
clone size: few
J gene: TRBJ2-7
CDR3 DNA: TGCGCCAGCAGCGTCCGGGACAGGGGTAACGACGAGCAGTACTTC
CDR3 protein: CASSVRDRGNDEQYF

V gene: TRBV18
D gene: -
clone size: few
J gene: TRBJ2-6
CDR3 DNA: TGTGCCAGTATCCCCGGCTCTGGGGCCAACGTCCTGACTTTC
CDR3 protein: CASIPGSGANVLTF

V gene: TRBV29-1
D gene: -
clone size: -
J gene: TRBJ1-2
CDR3 DNA: TGCAGTATCGCCGGGTGCGGTAACTATGGCTACACCTTC
CDR3 protein: CSIAGCGNYGYTF

V gene: TRBV6-2/TRBV6-3
D gene: TRBD1
clone size: few
J gene: TRBJ1-5
CDR3 DNA: TGTGCCAGCAGCAGGTCACAGGGGCGCAATCAGCCCCAGCATTTT
CDR3 protein: CASSRSQGRNQPQHF

V gene: TRBV4-3
D gene: -
clone size: -
J gene: TRBJ1-1
CDR3 DNA: TGCGCCAGCAGCCCCCTCGGCGAGGGAAGCACTGAAGCTTTCTTT
CDR3 protein: CASSPLGEGSTEAFF

V gene: TRBV12-3/TRBV12-4
D gene: TRBD2
clone size: few
J gene: TRBJ2-5
CDR3 DNA: TGTGCCAGCAGTTTTCTAGCGGGGGGGGAGACCCAGTACTTC
CDR3 protein: CASSFLAGGETQYF

V gene: TRBV7-2
D gene: -
clone size: -
J gene: TRBJ2-1
CDR3 DNA: TGTGCCAGCAGCCCCCCCGGAGGTAGCTCTCAGTTCTTC
CDR3 protein: CASSPPGGSSQFF

V gene: TRBV5-6
D gene: -
clone size: few
J gene: TRBJ2-3
CDR3 DNA: TGTGCCAGCAGCTTGGAAGAGAATACGCAGTATTTT
CDR3 protein: CASSLEENTQYF

V gene: TRBV15
D gene: TRBD2
clone size: few
J gene: TRBJ2-1
CDR3 DNA: TGTGCCACCAGCAGAGATTTTGGACTAGCGGGGCCTGCACCCAATGAGCAGTTCTTC
CDR3 protein: CATSRDFGLAGPAPNEQFF

V gene: TRBV10-3
D gene: -
clone size: -
J gene: TRBJ2-6
CDR3 DNA: TGTGCCATCAGAGCAGGGACGACACCCGGGGCCAACGTCCTGACTTTC
CDR3 protein: CAIRAGTTPGANVLTF

V gene: TRBV7-2
D gene: -
clone size: few
J gene: TRBJ1-1
CDR3 DNA: TGTGCCAGCAGCTTATACGTCTCAACGGGCGCTTTCTTT
CDR3 protein: CASSLYVSTGAFF

V gene: TRBV4-3
D gene: -
clone size: -
J gene: TRBJ1-5
CDR3 DNA: TGCGCCAGCAGCCAAGATAGCCCCAATCAGCCCCAGCATTTT
CDR3 protein: CASSQDSPNQPQHF

V gene: TRBV5-1
D gene: -
clone size: -
J gene: TRBJ2-7
CDR3 DNA: TGCGCCAGCAGCTTCGCGGAGGGGGTGGAGCAGTACTTC
CDR3 protein: CASSFAEGVEQYF

V gene: TRBV11-2
D gene: -
clone size: many
J gene: TRBJ2-3
CDR3 DNA: TGTGCCAGCAGCTTAGTAGGGACTTTGGCAGATACGCAGTATTTT
CDR3 protein: CASSLVGTLADTQYF

V gene: TRBV10-3
D gene: TRBD1
clone size: -
J gene: TRBJ2-1
CDR3 DNA: TGTGCCATCAGGGAGACAGGGGGGCAATACAATGAGCAGTTCTTC
CDR3 protein: CAIRETGGQYNEQFF

V gene: TRBV7-3
D gene: TRBD2
clone size: -
J gene: TRBJ2-1
CDR3 DNA: TGTGCCAGCAGCTTCCCGGGGACTAGGGAAAATGAGCAGTTCTTC
CDR3 protein: CASSFPGTRENEQFF

V gene: TRBV7-9
D gene: TRBD1
clone size: few
J gene: TRBJ1-1
CDR3 DNA: TGTGCCAGCAGCTTTCCAGGGGGCAATGGGAACACTGAAGCTTTCTTT
CDR3 protein: CASSFPGGNGNTEAFF